The next 31 T cell receptor beta chains were all read from a single sample in a study of CD8+ T cells in alopecia areata. Extraction of RNA preceded its reverse transcription into cDNA, which served as the sequencing template. This table comes from immunoSEQ multiplex PCR, and its TCRdb copy is limited to in-frame clones, with some not included. The sample yields around 69,000 clones, roughly 60% seen once. This specimen was CD8+ T cells sorted from blood, taken at week 0. Receptors originate from a human donor with alopecia areata.

V gene TRBV6-5 combines with J gene TRBJ1-4; 9 nucleotides line up with TRBD1. The germline CDR1 and CDR2 sequences are MNHEY and SVGAGI. The length of the CDR3 is 15 residues. The V and J ends lost 0 bases and 8 bases, in that order; junction bases with no gene match: 4. The CDR3 sequence is CASSYSGQGGEKLFF. The CDR3 DNA reads as TGTGCCAGCAGTTACTCGGGACAGGGAGGAGAAAAACTGTTTTTT.

This clone has more than one count but fewer than ten. This chain uses TRBV6-5 with TRBJ2-5; D call uncertain. This CDR3 is built from 16 residues. CDR1 MNHEY and CDR2 SVGAGI come from the germline V gene. The V end was cut by 2 bases, the J end by 5 bases, with 18 bases between. The CDR3 protein is CASSYTRIGTRETQYF. The DNA of the CDR3 is TGTGCCAGCAGTTACACCAGGATCGGTACCCGCGAGACCCAGTACTTC.

The chain links TRBV12-5 to TRBJ2-5; no clear D gene. CDR3 length: 13 residues. CDR1 is LGHNT, CDR2 FRNRAP, per germline. The V and J ends lost 1 base and 5 bases respectively, with 8 bases between them. This CDR3 reads CASGLGLGETQYF. DNA of the CDR3: TGTGCTAGTGGTTTGGGTTTGGGGGAGACCCAGTACTTC.

This clone came up once. The V and J genes are TRBV28 and TRBJ2-7; D possibly corresponds to TRBD2 (6 bases). The CDR3 consists of 16 residues. The germline V gene encodes CDR1 MDHEN and CDR2 SYDVKM. The V end was cut by 5 bases, the J end by 3 bases, with 20 bases between. The DNA of the CDR3 is TGTGCCAGCAGTGGGAACAGGTTACGCGGGATCTACGAGCAGTACTTC. Its protein is CASSGNRLRGIYEQYF.

The chain recombines TRBV5-1 with TRBJ2-3, with 11 positions matching TRBD1. The CDR3 is 14 residues long. From germline, CDR1 is SGHRS and CDR2 YFSETQ. The V gene end was trimmed by 3 bases and the J gene end by 6 bases; junction bases not matched to a gene: 3. DNA for the CDR3: TGCGCCAGCAGCTGGACAGGGGGCGAGGATACGCAGTATTTT. This sequence encodes CASSWTGGEDTQYF.

This rearrangement joins TRBV30 to TRBJ2-5, with 7 bases lining up with TRBD2. CDR1 GTSNPN and CDR2 SVGIG come from the germline V gene (reference sequence). There are 13 residues in the CDR3. The V and J ends lost 3 bases and 2 bases, in that order; junction bases with no gene match: 3. This chain's CDR3 is CAWSWGGQETQYF. The CDR3 DNA sequence: TGTGCCTGGAGCTGGGGGGGTCAAGAGACCCAGTACTTC.

V is TRBV27 and J is TRBJ2-1; weak D call: TRBD1 (6 bases). Trimming shortened V by 3 bases and J by 7 bases, and 10 bases separated the two germline ends. The germline V gene encodes CDR1 MNHEY and CDR2 SMNVEV (reference sequence). This CDR3 spans 13 amino acids. CDR3 in DNA: TGTGCCAGCAGTTTTGACAGGACGAATGAGCAGTTCTTC. It translates to CASSFDRTNEQFF.

This chain joins TRBV7-3 and TRBJ1-2, with TRBD1 identical over 7 bases. The J segment lost 4 bases and the V segment lost 4 bases, leaving 12 bases of the junction unmatched. Germline values: CDR1 SGHTA, CDR2 FQGTGA. This CDR3 has 16 amino acids. For the CDR3, the DNA is TGTGCCAGCAGCTCTACCCCGACAGGGAATCCCTATGGCTACACCTTC. Its translation: CASSSTPTGNPYGYTF.

The rearrangement uses TRBV7-9 and TRBJ2-1; 10 bases agree with TRBD2. This CDR3 comprises 17 residues. From germline, CDR1 is SEHNR and CDR2 FQNEAQ (reference sequence). V trimming: 1 base; J trimming: 9 bases; junction bases outside the gene matches: 12. The DNA for the CDR3 is TGTGCCAGCAGCTTAGTTCTTCCGGGACTAGCGAGTGGTGAGCAGTTCTTC. Its protein is CASSLVLPGLASGEQFF.

The V gene is TRBV4-1, the J gene TRBJ1-1, with D perhaps TRBD1 (6 bases). The CDR3 is 15 amino acids. Trimming pared 6 bases from V and 1 base from J, leaving 15 bases between. Germline values: CDR1 MGHRA, CDR2 YSYEKL. The CDR3 is CASSPWTASNTEAFF. The DNA of the CDR3 is TGCGCCAGCAGTCCGTGGACAGCTTCGAACACTGAAGCTTTCTTT.

This clone showed up just once. This chain uses TRBV5-4 with TRBJ2-3; 8 nucleotides line up with TRBD1. From germline, CDR1 is SGHNT and CDR2 YYREEE (reference sequence). V gave up 4 bases and J gave up 0 bases; unmatched junction bases: 4. CDR3 length equals 15 residues. CDR3 sequence: CASSPGQGSTDTQYF. The CDR3 nucleotides are TGTGCCAGCAGCCCCGGACAGGGAAGCACAGATACGCAGTATTTT.

The V gene is TRBV4-1, the J gene TRBJ1-5, with D unclear. Trimming removed 1 base at V and 3 bases at J, with 10 bases between. This CDR3 region has 15 residues. CDR1 and CDR2 (germline): MGHRA, YSYEKL. DNA of the CDR3: TGCGCCAGCAGCCAAGGACCACGGTCCAATCAGCCCCAGCATTTT. This encodes CASSQGPRSNQPQHF.

The CDR3 coding sequence is TGTGCCAGCAGCTGGGACACTCCGAGCAATGAGCAGTTCTTC. Residues: CASSWDTPSNEQFF. The chain employs TRBV7-3 and TRBJ2-1, with a weak D call TRBD1 (6 bases). Germline V gives CDR1 SGHTA, CDR2 FQGTGA. The CDR3 loop spans 14 amino acids. V lost 4 bases and J 6 bases, leaving 13 bases between the germline ends.

CDR3 in amino acids: CSVEYNQGRRTNYGYTF. For the CDR3, the DNA is TGCAGCGTTGAATACAACCAGGGGAGAAGGACTAACTATGGCTACACCTTC. This chain uses TRBV29-1 with TRBJ1-2; TRBD1 might be the D (6 bases). The ends were cut back, 2 bases at V and 0 bases at J, with 19 bases in the middle. Germline assignment: CDR1 SQVTM and CDR2 ANQGSEA. CDR3 length equals 17 residues.

The gene calls are TRBV5-1 and TRBJ2-2; the match to TRBD2 covers 12 bases. With V trimmed by 4 bases and J by 5 bases, 12 bases remained unmatched. This CDR3 comprises 18 residues. Germline CDR1 and CDR2: SGHRS and YFSETQ. This CDR3 reads CASSGTLRLAGETGELFF. CDR3 DNA sequence: TGCGCCAGCAGCGGGACTTTACGACTAGCGGGAGAAACCGGGGAGCTGTTTTTT.

V gene TRBV7-9 combines with J gene TRBJ2-5, with D uncertain. The germline V gene encodes CDR1 SEHNR and CDR2 FQNEAQ (reference sequence). V shed 4 bases and J shed 4 bases, with 13 bases lying between them. This CDR3 has 14 amino acids. The CDR3 nucleotides read TGTGCCAGCAGCTCCACCCAAAGCCGAGAGACCCAGTACTTC. Translation: CASSSTQSRETQYF. Full variable domain (remainder filled in from reference TRBV7-9 and TRBJ2-5): DTGVSQNPRHKITKRGQNVTFRCDPISEHNRLYWYRQTLGQGPEFLTYFQNEAQLEKSRLLSDRFSAERPKGSFSTLEIQRTEQGDSAMYLCASSSTQSRETQYFGPGTRLLVL.

This chain connects TRBV11-2 to TRBJ2-7; D is undetermined. V lost 5 bases, J lost 0 bases, and 14 bases lay in between. There are 15 residues in the CDR3. Looked up from germline, CDR1 is SGHAT and CDR2 is FQNNGV. CDR3 sequence (DNA): TGTGCCAGCAGCCGAGCTACTGGCGCCTCCTACGAGCAGTACTTC. Its protein product is CASSRATGASYEQYF.

The CDR3 region has the DNA TGTGCCAGCAGTTTACGGACTAGCTACGAGCAGTACTTC. This sequence encodes CASSLRTSYEQYF. V is TRBV27 and J is TRBJ2-7, with 7 positions matching TRBD2. This CDR3 comprises 13 residues. CDR1 is MNHEY and CDR2 is SMNVEV in the germline V gene (reference sequence). With 2 bases clipped from V and 3 bases from J, the junction kept 1 base outside the gene matches.

For the CDR3, the DNA is TGTGCCAGCAGCGGGGGACAGGTCCACGAGCAGTACTTC. As protein: CASSGGQVHEQYF. The V gene is TRBV5-6, the J gene TRBJ2-7; 8 bases line up with TRBD1. The germline CDR1 and CDR2 sequences are SGHDT and YYEEEE. J was trimmed by 5 bases and V by 4 bases; bases with no gene match: 5. This CDR3 is built from 13 residues.

This chain uses TRBV30 with TRBJ2-7; TRBD1 matches 10 bases. The CDR3 length is 13 residues. The V and J ends lost 2 bases and 5 bases, in that order; junction bases with no gene match: 3. CDR1 is GTSNPN, CDR2 SVGIG, per germline (reference sequence). CDR3 amino acids: CAWSLGQGDEQYF. CDR3 bases: TGTGCCTGGAGTCTTGGACAGGGGGACGAGCAGTACTTC.

The V call is TRBV7-9, the J call TRBJ2-5; unclear D gene. The CDR3 runs 13 residues. V lost 6 bases to trimming and J lost 1 base, with 9 bases between them. Germline V lookup: CDR1 SEHNR, CDR2 FQNEAQ (reference sequence). The CDR3 sequence is CASSPSVQETQYF. The DNA for the CDR3 is TGTGCCAGCAGTCCCTCCGTCCAAGAGACCCAGTACTTC.

The chain employs TRBV29-1 and TRBJ2-7; D might be TRBD1 or TRBD2, each matching 6 bases. The CDR3 contains 12 residues. CDR1 is SQVTM and CDR2 is ANQGSEA in the germline V gene. Trimming stripped 3 bases from V and 6 bases from J, with 12 bases between. The CDR3 is CSVDPGAGEQYF. The DNA of the CDR3 is TGCAGCGTTGATCCGGGGGCCGGCGAGCAGTACTTC.

This clone was seen a few times. The chain recombines TRBV15 with TRBJ2-7; unclear D gene. Trimming removed 6 bases from V and 2 bases from J, with 8 bases in between. CDR1 LNHNV and CDR2 YYDKDF come from the germline V gene (reference sequence). The CDR3 has 12 amino acids. CDR3 in amino acids: CATSPATYEQYF. The CDR3 DNA sequence: TGTGCCACCAGTCCGGCGACCTACGAGCAGTACTTC. Full variable domain (rest looked up from reference TRBV15 and TRBJ2-7): DAMVIQNPRYQVTQFGKPVTLSCSQTLNHNVMYWYQQKSSQAPKLLFHYYDKDFNNEADTPDNFQSRRPNTSFCFLDIRSPGLGDTAMYLCATSPATYEQYFGPGTRLTVT.

This clone was found a few times. This chain's CDR3 is CASRPPDSQETQYF. The CDR3, as DNA: TGTGCCAGCAGACCCCCTGACAGCCAAGAGACCCAGTACTTC. This sequence joins TRBV11-2 and TRBJ2-5; tentative D call: TRBD1 (5 bases). V lost 6 bases to trimming and J lost 1 base, with 12 bases between them. The germline V gene encodes CDR1 SGHAT and CDR2 FQNNGV. This CDR3 is 14 amino acids long.

The CDR3 DNA reads TGTGCCACCAGCAGAGATGGGACTAGCGTAATCTACAATGAGCAGTTCTTC. Translation gives CATSRDGTSVIYNEQFF. V and J are TRBV15 and TRBJ2-1; 10 nucleotides agree with TRBD2. Losses at the gene ends were 0 bases for V and 3 bases for J; bases not matched to a gene: 5. CDR3 length equals 17 residues. Per the germline V gene, CDR1 is LNHNV and CDR2 is YYDKDF (reference sequence). Filled out from reference TRBV15 and TRBJ2-1, the complete variable domain reads DAMVIQNPRYQVTQFGKPVTLSCSQTLNHNVMYWYQQKSSQAPKLLFHYYDKDFNNEADTPDNFQSRRPNTSFCFLDIRSPGLGDTAMYLCATSRDGTSVIYNEQFFGPGTRLTVL.

This chain links TRBV29-1 with TRBJ2-5; 11 positions match TRBD2. The CDR3 has 17 residues. Per germline, CDR1 SQVTM and CDR2 ANQGSEA. With 0 bases clipped from V and 1 base from J, the junction kept 7 bases outside the gene matches. CDR3 residues: CSVEDRGLAAFQETQYF. The CDR3 region has the DNA TGCAGCGTTGAAGACCGGGGACTAGCGGCGTTCCAAGAGACCCAGTACTTC. The full variable domain, completed using reference TRBV29-1 and TRBJ2-5, is SAVISQKPSRDICQRGTSLTIQCQVDSQVTMMFWYRQQPGQSLTLIATANQGSEATYESGFVIDKFPISRPNLTFSTLTVSNMSPEDSSIYLCSVEDRGLAAFQETQYFGPGTRLLVL.

This clone was counted only a few times. Other DNA sequences of this sample code for an identical CDR3. The rearrangement uses TRBV29-1 and TRBJ2-7; D gene uncertain. Per the germline V gene, CDR1 is SQVTM and CDR2 is ANQGSEA. The V and J ends lost 1 base and 3 bases respectively, with 4 bases between them. The CDR3 is made up of 11 amino acids. DNA for the CDR3: TGCAGCGTTGAAGGGGACTACGAGCAGTACTTC. This translates into CSVEGDYEQYF.

The V call is TRBV9, the J call TRBJ2-5; tentatively, D is TRBD1 or TRBD2 (6 bases each). This CDR3 region has 16 residues. V lost 4 bases and J 0 bases, leaving 16 bases between the germline ends. Germline V gene sequence: CDR1 SGDLS, CDR2 YYNGEE. In nucleotides, the CDR3 is TGTGCCAGCAGCAAGGGGGGCTGGATGTACCAAGAGACCCAGTACTTC. This encodes CASSKGGWMYQETQYF.

The gene calls are TRBV9 and TRBJ2-7, with 9 bases fitting TRBD2. Germline V gene lookup returns CDR1 SGDLS and CDR2 YYNGEE. After removal of 4 bases from V and 7 bases from J, the junction contained 9 bases not matched to a gene. This CDR3 is 14 amino acids long. CDR3 sequence (DNA): TGTGCCAGCAGCATGACTAGCGGCCACTTGGAGCAGTACTTC. Translating gives CASSMTSGHLEQYF.

This clone was observed a few times. CDR3 DNA sequence: TGTGCCAGCAGCGTTTTAGCGGGGGGGAAGAGCTCCTACGAGCAGTACTTC. This gives the protein CASSVLAGGKSSYEQYF. The rearrangement links TRBV13 to TRBJ2-7; 11 nucleotides align to TRBD2. The length of the CDR3 is 17 residues. The germline V gene encodes CDR1 PRHDT and CDR2 FYEKMQ (reference sequence). After removal of 5 bases from V and 0 bases from J, the junction contained 9 bases not matched to a gene.

The J gene is TRBJ2-5, the V gene TRBV6-7; 8 bases align to TRBD1. TRBV6-7 is flagged as an ORF with uncertain function. V was clipped by 8 bases and J by 2 bases; unmatched bases: 4. This CDR3 has 13 amino acids. In DNA form, the CDR3 reads TGTGCCAGCGCGGACAGGGCACAAGAGACCCAGTACTTC. Residues: CASADRAQETQYF.